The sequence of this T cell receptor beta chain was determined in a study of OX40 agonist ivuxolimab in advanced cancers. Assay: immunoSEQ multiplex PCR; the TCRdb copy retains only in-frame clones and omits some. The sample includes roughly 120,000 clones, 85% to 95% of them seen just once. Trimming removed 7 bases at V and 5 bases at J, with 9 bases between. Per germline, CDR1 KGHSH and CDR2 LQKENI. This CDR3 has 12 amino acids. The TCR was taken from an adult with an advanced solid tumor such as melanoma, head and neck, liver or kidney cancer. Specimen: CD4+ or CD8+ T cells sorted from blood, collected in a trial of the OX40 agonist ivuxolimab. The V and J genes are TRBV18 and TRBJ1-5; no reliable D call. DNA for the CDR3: TGTGCCAGCTGTACGGGTGATCAGCCCCAGCATTTT. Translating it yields CASCTGDQPQHF.